Reported below is one T cell receptor (beta chain). Its antigen is currently unknown. This PCR relied on a set of 60 Vbeta primers and 13 Jbeta primers. The assay was immunoSEQ multiplex PCR, and TCRdb's table has in-frame clones only and misses some. The sample holds about 90,000 clones, 70% to 85% seen once. This entry belongs to a study of cytomegalovirus exposure and HLA in healthy donors. Overall study findings and caveats: Fewer N-insertions than the roughly 670-donor mean were reportedly shown by an Asian-associated ancestry cluster in a later analysis.

CDR1 is MNHNY, CDR2 SVGAGI, per germline (reference sequence). The CDR3 sequence is 16 residues long. Losses at the gene ends were 5 bases for V and 0 bases for J; bases not matched to a gene: 7. The V gene is TRBV6-6, the J gene TRBJ1-3; 7 nucleotides agree with TRBD1. Sequenced material: PBMCs. The receptor's source is a man younger than 35 in good health and CMV-seronegative. The CDR3 coding sequence is TGTGCCAGCAGTCACTTGACAGGGCTCTCTGGAAACACCATATATTTT. Amino acids: CASSHLTGLSGNTIYF.